Shown below are 32 T cell receptor beta chains from a single sample sequenced in a study of shared clonotypes between healthy human individuals. TCRdb's copy holds only in-frame clones and misses some; the assay was immunoSEQ multiplex PCR. The sample carries about 1.1 million clones, roughly 74% recorded once. The sample taken for sequencing was memory CD4+ T cells from PBMCs. Documented subset: CD45RA-negative fraction. These receptors were obtained from a young man in good health. Some clones in this sample may be carry-over from other donors' samples.

The chain links TRBV5-1 to TRBJ2-3, with 10 bases fitting TRBD1. V lost 9 bases, J lost 5 bases, and 6 bases stayed unmatched. In germline, CDR1 is SGHRS, CDR2 YFSETQ. The CDR3 loop spans 13 amino acids. The CDR3 sequence: CATRQGAKDTQYF. CDR3 nucleotide sequence: TGCGCCACCAGACAGGGGGCTAAAGATACGCAGTATTTT.

A note on this clone: This CDR3 is missing its conserved last phenylalanine or tryptophan, likely due to a read error. The V gene is TRBV28, the J gene TRBJ1-2; TRBD1 aligns across 7 bases. The germline gives CDR1 MDHEN, CDR2 SYDVKM. The CDR3 consists of 15 residues. V trimming: 1 base; J trimming: 8 bases; junction bases outside the gene matches: 10. The CDR3 region has the DNA TGTGCCAGCAGTTTATCCCACAGGGGACTTGGCGGCTACACCTCC. Translating gives CASSLSHRGLGGYTS.

The J gene is TRBJ2-7, the V gene TRBV27; 8 nucleotides align to TRBD2. V was pared by 6 bases and J by 2 bases, with 12 bases of the junction left unmatched. Germline CDR1 and CDR2: MNHEY and SMNVEV (reference sequence). The CDR3 is 16 amino acids. The CDR3 loop is CASSLRPAGGPYEQYF. CDR3 bases: TGTGCCAGCAGCCTCCGACCGGCGGGAGGCCCCTACGAGCAGTACTTC.

V usage is TRBV28 and J usage is TRBJ1-5, with D possibly TRBD1 on 6 matching bases. Germline V gene lookup returns CDR1 MDHEN and CDR2 SYDVKM. The CDR3 covers 15 residues. Trimming stripped 1 base from V and 7 bases from J, with 14 bases between. CDR3 amino acids: CASSLYMGGAQPQHF. CDR3 nucleotide sequence: TGTGCCAGCAGTTTATATATGGGGGGGGCCCAGCCCCAGCATTTT.

Ten or more counts support this clone. This chain links TRBV4-1 with TRBJ2-2, with D perhaps assigned TRBD1 or TRBD2 (5 bases each). CDR1 is MGHRA and CDR2 is YSYEKL in the germline V gene. The CDR3 is made up of 14 amino acids. Deletions cut 7 bases from V and 7 bases from J, with 16 bases between. CDR3 in amino acids: CASKGRVVGGELFF. DNA of the CDR3: TGCGCCAGCAAGGGGCGGGTAGTCGGCGGGGAGCTGTTTTTT.

The chain is built from TRBV7-2 and TRBJ2-3; the match to TRBD1 covers 7 bases. Per germline, CDR1 SGHTA and CDR2 FQGNSA. This CDR3 is 12 amino acids long. J gave up 8 bases and V 5 bases, and 4 bases lay outside the gene matches. In DNA, the CDR3 is TGTGCCAGCAGCACCGACAGGGTTACGCAGTATTTT. It yields the protein CASSTDRVTQYF.

The genes are TRBV18 and TRBJ2-7; 9 nucleotides align to TRBD1. J lost 6 bases, V lost 6 bases, and 12 bases had no gene match. In germline, CDR1 is KGHSH, CDR2 LQKENI. The CDR3 extends over 15 amino acids. The CDR3 coding sequence is TGTGCCAGCTCTCGGTTGGACAGGGGACCGGCCGAGCAGTACTTC. Translated, it gives CASSRLDRGPAEQYF.

CDR3 amino acids: CASGKSPGGYTF. In nucleotides, the CDR3 is TGTGCCAGCGGAAAAAGCCCGGGGGGCTACACCTTC. The chain uses TRBV2 and TRBJ1-2; no firm D call. This CDR3 has 12 amino acids. Germline CDR1 and CDR2: SNHLY and FYNNEI. The V end lost 8 bases, the J end lost 8 bases, and 15 bases lay between the germline ends.

The chain is built from TRBV18 and TRBJ2-7; TRBD1 might be the D (5 bases). The V gene's germline CDR1 is KGHSH and CDR2 LQKENI. The CDR3 spans 13 residues. V was cut by 6 bases and J by 6 bases, with 15 bases left in between. The CDR3 region has the DNA TGTGCCAGCTCCCCGGCAGGGCCAGGCGAGCAGTACTTC. It yields the protein CASSPAGPGEQYF.

The rearrangement links TRBV9 to TRBJ2-6; D is perhaps TRBD2 (5 bases). This CDR3 is built from 14 residues. The V gene lost 5 bases and the J gene lost 3 bases, with 9 bases spanning the gap. Germline values: CDR1 SGDLS, CDR2 YYNGEE. This CDR3 reads CASRARDGANVLTF. The CDR3 coding sequence is TGTGCCAGCAGAGCTCGGGATGGGGCCAACGTCCTGACTTTC.

V and J are TRBV4-2 and TRBJ2-1; 7 nucleotides align to TRBD2. The J segment lost 2 bases and the V segment lost 4 bases, leaving 2 bases of the junction unmatched. Germline V gene data show CDR1 as LGHNA and CDR2 as YNFKEQ. CDR3 length equals 14 residues. The CDR3 loop reads CASSRGGAYNEQFF. Written as DNA, the CDR3 is TGTGCCAGCAGCCGGGGGGGGGCCTACAATGAGCAGTTCTTC.

The chain uses TRBV7-3 and TRBJ2-1; 10 bases map to TRBD1. Looked up from germline, CDR1 is SGHTA and CDR2 is FQGTGA. V lost 3 bases and J lost 8; bases outside the gene matches: 4. CDR3 length: 14 residues. The CDR3 sequence: CASSFGQGEYEQFF. DNA of the CDR3: TGTGCCAGCAGCTTTGGACAGGGGGAATATGAGCAGTTCTTC.

The chain employs TRBV27 and TRBJ1-1; D is possibly TRBD1 (5 bases). This CDR3 spans 14 amino acids. Germline V gene lookup returns CDR1 MNHEY and CDR2 SMNVEV (reference sequence). The V and J ends lost 5 bases and 7 bases respectively, with 17 bases between them. This chain's CDR3 is CASSPLGLQVEAFF. In DNA, the CDR3 is TGTGCCAGCAGTCCCCTCGGGCTACAGGTTGAAGCTTTCTTT.

On this clone itself: Other DNA sequences in the sample encode the same CDR3. The genes are TRBV28 and TRBJ2-3; unclear D gene. The CDR3 spans 14 residues. V lost 4 bases, J lost 0 bases, and 8 bases lay in between. CDR1 is MDHEN and CDR2 is SYDVKM in the germline V gene. CDR3 region: CASSSSSSTDTQYF. The CDR3 coding sequence is TGTGCCAGCAGTTCCTCTTCTAGCACAGATACGCAGTATTTT.

The J gene is TRBJ2-1, the V gene TRBV4-1, with 11 nucleotides matching TRBD2. Germline loops: CDR1 MGHRA, CDR2 YSYEKL. After removal of 0 bases from V and 15 bases from J, the junction contained 19 bases not matched to a gene. CDR3 length: 18 residues. The CDR3 reads CASSQELYSLGLAVQRFF. CDR3 in DNA: TGCGCCAGCAGCCAAGAATTGTATAGTTTGGGACTAGCGGTGCAAAGGTTCTTC.

The chain combines TRBV10-3 with TRBJ2-3, with 9 nucleotides matching TRBD2. With 8 bases clipped from V and 3 bases from J, the junction kept 6 bases outside the gene matches. Per the germline V gene, CDR1 is ENHRY and CDR2 is SYGVKD. There are 14 residues in the CDR3. This chain's CDR3 is CAILAGEGTDTQYF. The DNA of the CDR3 is TGTGCCATCTTAGCGGGAGAGGGGACAGATACGCAGTATTTT.

The rearrangement links TRBV14 to TRBJ2-7, with D possibly being TRBD2 (6 bases). Trimming shortened V by 5 bases and J by 6 bases, and 23 bases separated the two germline ends. Germline V lookup: CDR1 SGHDN, CDR2 FVKESK. The CDR3 runs to 16 residues. For the CDR3, the DNA is TGTGCCAGCAGCTCAAGGGTCGGGAGTGGTCCCCTCGAGCAGTACTTC. Residues: CASSSRVGSGPLEQYF.

This rearrangement joins TRBV28 to TRBJ1-2, with 9 bases lining up with TRBD1. The CDR3 loop spans 16 amino acids. Trimming removed 5 bases from V and 4 bases from J; junction bases left unmatched: 11. Germline V gene sequence: CDR1 MDHEN, CDR2 SYDVKM. In DNA, the CDR3 is TGTGCCAGCAGTACACCCCACAGGGGGCTTGGCTATGGCTACACCTTC. Translating gives CASSTPHRGLGYGYTF.

This clone was seen once. This chain joins TRBV28 and TRBJ1-5; D gene unclear. This CDR3 has 14 residues. Germline V gene data show CDR1 as MDHEN and CDR2 as SYDVKM. Trimming cost V 6 bases and J 7 bases, with 16 bases left between them. The CDR3 is CASRSTPGNQPQHF. The CDR3 DNA follows: TGTGCCAGCAGATCTACCCCGGGGAACCAGCCCCAGCATTTT. Based on the CDR3 plus reference TRBV28 and TRBJ1-5, the full variable domain is DVKVTQSSRYLVKRTGEKVFLECVQDMDHENMFWYRQDPGLGLRLIYFSYDVKMKEKGDIPEGYSVSREKKERFSLILESASTNQTSMYLCASRSTPGNQPQHFGDGTRLSIL.

This chain connects TRBV30 to TRBJ1-2; D uncertain. This CDR3 is 12 amino acids long. V was clipped by 4 bases and J by 2 bases, with 8 bases between them. Germline V gene sequence: CDR1 GTSNPN, CDR2 SVGIG (reference sequence). Here the CDR3 reads CAWNTENYGYTF. Here the CDR3 DNA reads TGTGCCTGGAATACAGAGAACTATGGCTACACCTTC.

The V and J genes are TRBV2 and TRBJ2-3; 9 positions agree with TRBD2. The CDR3 spans 15 residues. V lost 2 bases and J lost 0; bases outside the gene matches: 0. Germline V lookup: CDR1 SNHLY, CDR2 FYNNEI. The CDR3 nucleotides read TGTGCCAGCAGTGAACTAGCGGGAAGCACAGATACGCAGTATTTT. This translates into CASSELAGSTDTQYF.

This chain joins TRBV9 and TRBJ1-4; a weak D match, TRBD1 (6 bases). This CDR3 has 20 amino acids. The V end was cut by 4 bases, the J end by 10 bases, with 35 bases between. The V gene's germline CDR1 is SGDLS and CDR2 YYNGEE. CDR3 region: CASSPGPFTGRKTLSGKLFF. The DNA of the CDR3 is TGTGCCAGCAGCCCAGGGCCCTTTACAGGGAGAAAGACGTTATCCGGAAAACTGTTTTTT.

This clone has a single count. The rearrangement uses TRBV5-1 and TRBJ2-2; D is perhaps TRBD2 (5 bases). Germline V gives CDR1 SGHRS, CDR2 YFSETQ. V lost 4 bases and J 4 bases, leaving 11 bases between the germline ends. The CDR3 is made up of 14 amino acids. The CDR3: CASSTTTSTGELFF. As DNA, the CDR3 is TGCGCCAGCAGCACAACAACTAGCACCGGGGAGCTGTTTTTT.

The CDR3 loop reads CASSYASFETQYF. The CDR3 DNA sequence: TGTGCCAGCAGTTACGCGAGTTTCGAGACCCAGTACTTC. V usage is TRBV6-5 and J usage is TRBJ2-5; D ambiguous. Trimming left V 2 bases short and J 5 bases short, with 9 bases between. The CDR3 has 13 amino acids. Germline CDR1 reads MNHEY; CDR2 reads SVGAGI.

The chain links TRBV18 to TRBJ1-1; D ambiguous. This CDR3 has 11 amino acids. V was cut by 1 base and J by 7 bases, with 4 bases left in between. Germline V gene lookup returns CDR1 KGHSH and CDR2 LQKENI. The CDR3: CASSPQVEAFF. The CDR3 DNA sequence: TGTGCCAGCTCACCACAGGTTGAAGCTTTCTTT. Full variable domain (missing parts from reference TRBV18 and TRBJ1-1): NAGVMQNPRHLVRRRGQEARLRCSPMKGHSHVYWYRQLPEEGLKFMVYLQKENIIDESGMPKERFSAEFPKEGPSILRIQQVVRGDSAAYFCASSPQVEAFFGQGTRLTVV.

The V call is TRBV11-2, the J call TRBJ1-1; D is uncertain. Trimming cost V 4 bases and J 7 bases, with 22 bases left between them. The germline V gene encodes CDR1 SGHAT and CDR2 FQNNGV. The CDR3 has 16 amino acids. The CDR3 coding sequence is TGTGCCAGCAGCTCCCCAAGGCCCTCAGGCCTCGGTGAAGCTTTCTTT. Its protein is CASSSPRPSGLGEAFF.

About this clone: Other DNA sequences in the same sample also yield this CDR3. The chain couples TRBV5-1 to TRBJ2-3; tentatively, D is TRBD1 or TRBD2 (6 bases each). CDR3 size: 15 residues. Germline CDR1 reads SGHRS; CDR2 reads YFSETQ. Trimming removed 0 bases at V and 0 bases at J, with 8 bases between. CDR3 nucleotides: TGCGCCAGCAGCTTGGCGGGGGCCAGCACAGATACGCAGTATTTT. As protein: CASSLAGASTDTQYF.

J is TRBJ1-2 and V is TRBV28; TRBD1 agrees at 9 bases. V dropped 6 bases and J dropped 8; count of bases not matched to a gene: 13. The CDR3 contains 15 residues. The germline CDR1 and CDR2 sequences are MDHEN and SYDVKM. The CDR3 nucleotides are TGTGCCAGCAGAATCGGTGGACAGGGGTTCGAAGGCTACACCTTC. Translation: CASRIGGQGFEGYTF.

This clone occurred a few times. This chain joins TRBV6-5 and TRBJ1-2; TRBD1 might be the D (6 bases). Trimming took off 5 bases at V and 4 bases at J, with 14 bases between the two ends. The CDR3 is 14 residues long. Germline lookup yields CDR1 MNHEY and CDR2 SVGAGI. In DNA form, the CDR3 reads TGTGCCAGCAGTACGGAGGGAGGGGGCTATGGCTACACCTTC. This sequence encodes CASSTEGGGYGYTF.

The chain is built from TRBV7-8 and TRBJ1-2, with 10 positions matching TRBD1. Germline CDR1 is SGHVS and CDR2 is FQNEAQ. V was pared by 4 bases and J by 1 base, with 3 bases of the junction left unmatched. The CDR3 is 15 amino acids. CDR3 sequence reads: CASSSRTGGNYGYTF. Here the CDR3 DNA reads TGTGCCAGCAGCTCAAGGACAGGGGGTAACTATGGCTACACCTTC.

This clone was found a few times. V and J are TRBV10-2 and TRBJ2-5; perhaps TRBD1 as D (6 bases). The CDR3 length is 17 residues. CDR1 and CDR2 (germline): WSHSY, SAAADI. The V end lost 5 bases, the J end lost 5 bases, and 24 bases lay between the germline ends. DNA for the CDR3: TGCGCCAGCAGTTCGGGGCGGTTCTCCTCGAGGGGGGAGACCCAGTACTTC. As protein: CASSSGRFSSRGETQYF.

The chain carries TRBV28 and TRBJ1-4; D ambiguous. The V end lost 6 bases, the J end lost 2 bases, and 13 bases lay between the germline ends. CDR3 length: 15 amino acids. Germline V lookup: CDR1 MDHEN, CDR2 SYDVKM. The CDR3 DNA follows: TGTGCCAGCAGCTCCCGGCGGAGTACTAATGAAAAACTGTTTTTT. Its protein product is CASSSRRSTNEKLFF. The complete variable domain, with remaining parts taken from reference TRBV28 and TRBJ1-4, reads DVKVTQSSRYLVKRTGEKVFLECVQDMDHENMFWYRQDPGLGLRLIYFSYDVKMKEKGDIPEGYSVSREKKERFSLILESASTNQTSMYLCASSSRRSTNEKLFFGSGTQLSVL.